This TCR beta chain was sequenced for a study of response to subunit inactivated influenza vaccine. Notes on the study in general: The authors offered the suggestion that each seasonal influenza vaccination recruits few new T cells.

Turning to this clonotype: The antigen is unknown.

The CDR3 contains 13 residues. Trimming pared 4 bases from V and 0 bases from J, leaving 10 bases between. Germline CDR1 and CDR2: SQVTM and ANQGSEA. One entry per CDR3 protein, called by TCRdb with MiXCR from the RT-PCR reads. The profile shows about 520,000 distinct CDR3 sequences, 25% of them singletons. This chain connects TRBV29-1 to TRBJ2-7, with D unresolved. Sample: CD4+ T cells sorted from PBMCs, taken around 5 days after vaccination. This clonotype originated in a man aged 50 to 60 who received an inactivated influenza vaccine. CDR3 sequence reads: CSVVGADSYEQYF. The CDR3 region has the DNA TGCAGCGTTGTTGGTGCAGACTCCTACGAGCAGTACTTC.